This T cell receptor (beta chain) comes out of a study of T-cell reconstitution after alpha-beta-depleted transplantation in children. The CDR3 totals 16 residues. The germline V gene has CDR1 SGHTS and CDR2 YDEGEE. The V end lost 0 bases, the J end lost 10 bases, and 22 bases lay between the germline ends. Preparation of the TCRbeta library used unique molecular identifiers. TCRdb re-analysed the PCR reads in MiXCR, keeping a single row per CDR3 protein. The sample carries about 500,000 distinct CDR3 sequences, around a third recorded once. Material: PBMCs from the stem cell graft donor, obtained from the stem cell graft. The V call is TRBV5-8, the J call TRBJ1-1, with D perhaps TRBD1 (6 bases). This clonotype originated in a human donor who donated a stem cell graft to a child with aplastic anemia. Here the CDR3 reads CASSLGLAGTTLTAFF. Here the CDR3 DNA reads TGTGCCAGCAGCTTGGGACTGGCAGGGACAACACTGACAGCTTTCTTT.